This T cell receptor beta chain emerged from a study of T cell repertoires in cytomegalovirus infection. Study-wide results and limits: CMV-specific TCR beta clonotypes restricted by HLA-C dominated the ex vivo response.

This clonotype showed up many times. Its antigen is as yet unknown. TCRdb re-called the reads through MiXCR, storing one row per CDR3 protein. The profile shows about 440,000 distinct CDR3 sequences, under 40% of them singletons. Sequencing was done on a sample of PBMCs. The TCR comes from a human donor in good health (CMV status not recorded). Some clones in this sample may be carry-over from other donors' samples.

CDR3 amino acids: CASSAGTDYGYTF. CDR3 nucleotide sequence: TGTGCCAGCAGCGCTGGGACGGACTATGGCTACACCTTC. This chain uses TRBV28 with TRBJ1-2; D is possibly TRBD1 (5 bases). Trimming shortened V by 6 bases and J by 3 bases, and 11 bases separated the two germline ends. Germline V gives CDR1 MDHEN, CDR2 SYDVKM. The CDR3 spans 13 residues.